The 22 T cell receptor beta chains reported below all come from one sample, sequenced in a study of shared clonotypes between healthy human individuals. Profiling relied on immunoSEQ multiplex PCR, and the TCRdb table lists in-frame clones only, not all of them. This sample has under 1,100,000 clones, with 75% found just once. The sequencing input was memory CD4+ T cells sorted from blood. Subset reported: CD45RA-negative fraction. The source of these receptors is a man between 18 and 35 years old in good health.

V usage is TRBV28 and J usage is TRBJ1-5; no reliable D call. Between the trimmed V and J ends, which lost 1 base and 0 bases, there was a span of 4 bases. The CDR3 has 14 residues. The V gene's germline CDR1 is MDHEN and CDR2 SYDVKM. The CDR3 protein is CASSLSVSNQPQHF. CDR3 nucleotides: TGTGCCAGCAGTTTATCAGTTAGCAATCAGCCCCAGCATTTT.

The V gene is TRBV5-6, the J gene TRBJ2-1; weak D call: TRBD1 (6 bases). Germline loops: CDR1 SGHDT, CDR2 YYEEEE. Trimming left V 3 bases short and J 4 bases short, with 14 bases between. The CDR3 is 15 amino acids. The CDR3 sequence is CASSSAGDKYNEQFF. The CDR3 region has the DNA TGTGCCAGCAGCTCCGCCGGGGACAAGTACAATGAGCAGTTCTTC.

The gene calls are TRBV25-1 and TRBJ2-1; D may be TRBD2 (6 bases). V was clipped by 1 base and J by 0 bases, with 16 bases between them. The CDR3 is made up of 18 amino acids. Germline loops: CDR1 MGHDK, CDR2 SYGVNS. CDR3 residues: CASSEWLGRPSSYNEQFF. The CDR3, as DNA: TGTGCCAGCAGTGAATGGTTAGGGAGGCCCAGCTCCTACAATGAGCAGTTCTTC.

This chain links TRBV6-5 with TRBJ1-2; D is unresolved. The V end was cut by 6 bases, the J end by 2 bases, with 10 bases between. The CDR3 extends over 13 amino acids. Per the germline V gene, CDR1 is MNHEY and CDR2 is SVGAGI. The CDR3, as DNA: TGTGCCAGCAGCACCGGCCGGAACTATGGCTACACCTTC. Residues: CASSTGRNYGYTF.

The chain is built from TRBV7-2 and TRBJ2-1; TRBD2 might be the D (5 bases). Trimming took off 1 base at V and 9 bases at J, with 16 bases between the two ends. Germline CDR1 reads SGHTA; CDR2 reads FQGNSA. The CDR3 is 15 residues long. The CDR3 nucleotides are TGTGCCAGCAGCTTAGAACGAGGGCCTAGATTTGAGCAGTTCTTC. Translation: CASSLERGPRFEQFF.

The V and J genes are TRBV4-2 and TRBJ2-1, with D uncertain. The V gene's germline CDR1 is LGHNA and CDR2 YNFKEQ. Trimming took off 3 bases at V and 2 bases at J, with 8 bases between the two ends. This CDR3 spans 14 amino acids. In nucleotides, the CDR3 is TGTGCCAGCAGCCATGGAGAGACCTACAATGAGCAGTTCTTC. It specifies CASSHGETYNEQFF.

V is TRBV6-5 and J is TRBJ2-3; D is uncertain. Germline CDR1 is MNHEY and CDR2 is SVGAGI. The CDR3 sequence is 15 residues long. V was cut by 4 bases and J by 2 bases, with 13 bases left in between. CDR3 in DNA: TGTGCCAGCAGTTCGGTAAACTTGAACACAGATACGCAGTATTTT. Its protein is CASSSVNLNTDTQYF.

This rearrangement joins TRBV19 to TRBJ1-6; possible D gene TRBD1, 5 bases. Germline V lookup: CDR1 LNHDA, CDR2 SQIVND (reference sequence). V gave up 7 bases and J gave up 4 bases, with 17 bases separating them. The CDR3 contains 16 residues. As DNA, the CDR3 is TGTGCCAGTAATCCGGGACGCAGAGATTATAATTCACCCCTCCACTTT. Amino acids: CASNPGRRDYNSPLHF.

This clone was counted once. This sequence joins TRBV30 and TRBJ2-7; D call uncertain. With 5 bases removed from V and 4 bases from J, the gap between germline ends came to 15 bases. The CDR3 is made up of 13 amino acids. Per germline, CDR1 GTSNPN and CDR2 SVGIG (reference sequence). CDR3 protein: CAWDNSLSYEQYF. DNA for the CDR3: TGTGCCTGGGACAATAGCTTATCTTACGAGCAGTACTTC.

This clone was counted a single time. The chain carries TRBV5-6 and TRBJ2-5; 11 nucleotides align to TRBD1. CDR1 is SGHDT, CDR2 YYEEEE, per germline. The junction had 10 bases not matched to a gene; V was cut back by 7 bases and J by 2 bases. The CDR3 totals 16 residues. CDR3 bases: TGTGCCAGCGTACTAGGGACAGGGGGTTTTCAAGAGACCCAGTACTTC. Residues: CASVLGTGGFQETQYF. The variable domain in full, with the rest retrieved from reference TRBV5-6 and TRBJ2-5, is DAGVTQSPTHLIKTRGQQVTLRCSPKSGHDTVSWYQQALGQGPQFIFQYYEEEERQRGNFPDRFSGHQFPNYSSELNVNALLLGDSALYLCASVLGTGGFQETQYFGPGTRLLVL.

V is TRBV5-8 and J is TRBJ2-5; tentatively, D is TRBD1 (6 bases). Germline-derived CDR1 and CDR2 are SGHTS and YDEGEE. The CDR3 extends over 15 amino acids. The V end lost 0 bases, the J end lost 0 bases, and 9 bases lay between the germline ends. CDR3: CASSLEGQNQETQYF. The CDR3 DNA follows: TGTGCCAGCAGCTTGGAGGGACAAAACCAAGAGACCCAGTACTTC.

The V gene is TRBV15, the J gene TRBJ1-3; D is uncertain. The germline CDR1 and CDR2 sequences are LNHNV and YYDKDF (reference sequence). The CDR3 consists of 15 residues. V lost 5 bases to trimming and J lost 1 base, with 12 bases between them. CDR3 nucleotide sequence: TGTGCCACCAGCCTCGACGGGTTATCTGGAAACACCATATATTTT. Translation: CATSLDGLSGNTIYF.

This clone was observed a single time. The V and J genes are TRBV4-3 and TRBJ2-3; 14 nucleotides match TRBD2. Trimming removed 5 bases from V and 4 bases from J; junction bases left unmatched: 5. The CDR3 is made up of 16 amino acids. CDR1 and CDR2 (germline): LGHNA, YSLEER. The CDR3 region is CASSFGTSGSSDTQYF. CDR3 bases: TGCGCCAGCAGCTTCGGGACTAGCGGGAGTTCAGATACGCAGTATTTT.

The table lists this clone with a few counts. The rearrangement uses TRBV11-2 and TRBJ1-1; D remains unclear. The CDR3 is 15 amino acids. Germline loops: CDR1 SGHAT, CDR2 FQNNGV. V was pared by 3 bases and J by 1 base, with 12 bases between. Here the CDR3 DNA reads TGTGCCAGCAGCTTGAGCAGGATCTCGAACACTGAAGCTTTCTTT. It codes for CASSLSRISNTEAFF.

V usage is TRBV5-1 and J usage is TRBJ2-4; D tentatively fits TRBD1 or TRBD2 (5 bases each). Germline V gene data show CDR1 as SGHRS and CDR2 as YFSETQ. V shed 0 bases and J shed 0 bases, with 7 bases lying between them. This CDR3 has 15 residues. The CDR3 DNA sequence: TGCGCCAGCAGCTTGGATGGGACAGCCAAAAACATTCAGTACTTC. Translated: CASSLDGTAKNIQYF.

The chain is built from TRBV5-4 and TRBJ2-1; the D is unclear. Between the trimmed V and J ends, which lost 2 bases and 5 bases, there was a span of 8 bases. Germline V gene lookup returns CDR1 SGHNT and CDR2 YYREEE (reference sequence). This CDR3 spans 13 amino acids. This chain's CDR3 is CASSFWMDNEQFF. CDR3 sequence (DNA): TGTGCCAGCAGCTTCTGGATGGACAATGAGCAGTTCTTC.

V and J are TRBV9 and TRBJ2-3, with D hard to call. Trimming took 0 bases from V and 2 from J, leaving 10 bases between them. Germline V gene lookup returns CDR1 SGDLS and CDR2 YYNGEE. The length of the CDR3 is 15 residues. For the CDR3, the DNA is TGTGCCAGCAGCGTAGCGTCAGCCCTCACAGATACGCAGTATTTT. Protein product: CASSVASALTDTQYF.

The V and J genes are TRBV4-3 and TRBJ2-5, with D perhaps being TRBD1 or TRBD2 (5 bases each). Trimming stripped 0 bases from V and 6 bases from J, with 11 bases between. This CDR3 contains 14 residues. CDR1 LGHNA and CDR2 YSLEER come from the germline V gene. The chain's CDR3 is CASSQDYEGQTQYF. The CDR3 bases are TGCGCCAGCAGCCAAGATTACGAGGGGCAGACCCAGTACTTC.

In its sample, this clone was seen a few times. The gene calls are TRBV6-6 and TRBJ1-2; the match to TRBD1 covers 8 bases. The CDR3 consists of 12 residues. V gave up 6 bases and J gave up 6 bases; unmatched junction bases: 3. Germline values: CDR1 MNHNY, CDR2 SVGAGI (reference sequence). For the CDR3, the DNA is TGTGCCAGCAGGTTGACAGGGGATGGCTACACCTTC. It yields the protein CASRLTGDGYTF.

This clone was found once. The chain links TRBV19 to TRBJ1-1; no reliable D call. The CDR3 runs to 13 residues. Trimming took off 3 bases at V and 0 bases at J, with 5 bases between the two ends. Germline assignment: CDR1 LNHDA and CDR2 SQIVND (reference sequence). CDR3 in DNA: TGTGCCAGTAGTATGGGGTTGAACACTGAAGCTTTCTTT. Translation gives CASSMGLNTEAFF.

The chain is built from TRBV4-3 and TRBJ2-7; 14 bases align to TRBD2. Germline V gene sequence: CDR1 LGHNA, CDR2 YSLEER. Unmatched junction bases numbered 6, after V lost 0 bases and J lost 5 bases. The CDR3 length is 17 residues. The CDR3 here is CASSQDYGTSGSNEQYF. The CDR3, as DNA: TGCGCCAGCAGCCAAGATTACGGGACTAGCGGGAGCAACGAGCAGTACTTC.

This clone has a single count. The genes are TRBV9 and TRBJ2-5, with 8 bases that match TRBD2. This CDR3 is built from 15 residues. The germline V gene has CDR1 SGDLS and CDR2 YYNGEE. Losses at the gene ends were 0 bases for V and 4 bases for J; bases not matched to a gene: 5. The CDR3: CASSVASGSTETQYF. CDR3 DNA: TGTGCCAGCAGCGTAGCAAGCGGGAGCACAGAGACCCAGTACTTC.